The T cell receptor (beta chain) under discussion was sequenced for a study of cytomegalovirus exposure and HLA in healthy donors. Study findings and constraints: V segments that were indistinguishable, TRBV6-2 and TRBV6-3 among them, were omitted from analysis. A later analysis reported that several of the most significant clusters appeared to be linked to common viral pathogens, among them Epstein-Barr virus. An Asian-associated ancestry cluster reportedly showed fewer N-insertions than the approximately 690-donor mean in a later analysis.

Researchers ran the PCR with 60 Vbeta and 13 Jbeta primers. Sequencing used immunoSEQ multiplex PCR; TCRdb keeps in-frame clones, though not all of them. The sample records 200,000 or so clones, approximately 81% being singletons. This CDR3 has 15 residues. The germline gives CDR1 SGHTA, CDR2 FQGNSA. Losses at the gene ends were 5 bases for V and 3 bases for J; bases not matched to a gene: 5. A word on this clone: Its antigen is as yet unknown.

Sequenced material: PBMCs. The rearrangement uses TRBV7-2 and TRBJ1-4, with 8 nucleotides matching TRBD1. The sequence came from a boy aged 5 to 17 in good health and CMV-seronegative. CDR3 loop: CASSPQGVANEKLFF. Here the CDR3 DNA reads TGTGCCAGCAGCCCACAGGGGGTGGCTAATGAAAAACTGTTTTTT.